Shown below are 13 T cell receptor beta chains from a single sample sequenced in a study of low-dose radiotherapy and immunotherapy resistance in tumors. The time point: before trial treatment. First-strand cDNA used TRAV- and TRBV-specific primers, covering alpha and beta chains. The authors ran 20 PCR cycles to amplify TCRs with a constant-region primer and V-primer adapter. TCRdb reprocessed the reads with MiXCR, giving one entry per CDR3 protein. The table lists 64,000 or so distinct CDR3 sequences, around 27% of them singletons. The sample here was PBMCs, taken before treatment. These receptor sequences come from a male donor with rectosigmoid adenocarcinoma.

This clonotype ranks as medium-sized. This chain links TRBV20-1 with TRBJ2-2; D is possibly TRBD1 (5 bases). Germline V gene sequence: CDR1 DFQATT, CDR2 SNEGSKA (reference sequence). This CDR3 comprises 13 residues. Trimming shortened V by 0 bases and J by 6 bases, and 8 bases separated the two germline ends. CDR3 DNA: TGCAGTGCTAGAGATCAGGGCGCCGGGGAGCTGTTTTTT. Protein: CSARDQGAGELFF.

This clonotype was picked up many times. This chain connects TRBV12-5 to TRBJ2-6; 7 positions agree with TRBD1. The CDR3 is 16 residues long. V lost 5 bases to trimming and J lost 2 bases; unmatched junction nucleotides: 6. Germline V gives CDR1 LGHNT, CDR2 FRNRAP. The CDR3 DNA reads TGTGCTAGTGGTGAAACAGGGGCCACTGGGGCCAACGTCCTGACTTTC. Its translation is CASGETGATGANVLTF.

This clonotype was observed many times. The rearrangement uses TRBV3-1 and TRBJ2-2; 12 bases map to TRBD2. Germline CDR1 reads LGHDT; CDR2 reads YNNKEL (reference sequence). The CDR3 is 15 residues long. Trimming removed 3 bases from V and 7 bases from J; junction bases left unmatched: 3. The CDR3 nucleotides are TGTGCCAGCAGCCAGACTAGCGGGAGTGACGGGGAGCTGTTTTTT. Protein sequence: CASSQTSGSDGELFF.

This clonotype was seen repeatedly, ten times or more. The chain combines TRBV5-6 with TRBJ1-3; D is possibly TRBD1 (5 bases). This CDR3 contains 15 residues. The V end lost 7 bases, the J end lost 0 bases, and 14 bases lay between the germline ends. Looked up from germline, CDR1 is SGHDT and CDR2 is YYEEEE. The CDR3 nucleotides read TGTGCCAGCGGGGCCTCGGACCTCTCTGGAAACACCATATATTTT. As protein: CASGASDLSGNTIYF.

The table lists this clonotype with many counts. Written as DNA, the CDR3 is TGTGCCAGCAGGACCTCAGCGGGGGGCTCACGTGGGGAGCTGTTTTTT. It is translated as CASRTSAGGSRGELFF. The chain joins TRBV11-2 to TRBJ2-2; 9 nucleotides line up with TRBD2. CDR1 is SGHAT and CDR2 is FQNNGV in the germline V gene. The CDR3 length is 16 residues. The J segment lost 8 bases and the V segment lost 6 bases, leaving 13 bases of the junction unmatched.

This clonotype has ten or more counts. This chain links TRBV7-2 with TRBJ1-5; the D is unclear. The CDR3 consists of 13 residues. Germline lookup yields CDR1 SGHTA and CDR2 FQGNSA. Trimming left V 3 bases short and J 1 base short, with 4 bases between. CDR3 DNA sequence: TGTGCCAGCAGCTTTGGCAGCAATCAGCCCCAGCATTTT. Encoded protein: CASSFGSNQPQHF.

With respect to this clonotype: The likely explanation is a read error, given a far larger clone one base away. This chain links TRBV6-1 with TRBJ2-7; 14 bases are a match to TRBD2. Trimming removed 7 bases from V and 7 bases from J; junction bases left unmatched: 15. This CDR3 has 17 residues. Germline V gene sequence: CDR1 MNHNS, CDR2 SASEGT. The CDR3: CASTRGQGLAGVNEQYF. The CDR3 DNA follows: TGTGCCAGCACCCGGGGACAGGGACTAGCGGGAGTGAATGAGCAGTACTTC.

This clonotype was recorded at least ten times. The CDR3 here is CSAASGGDLYEQYF. The CDR3 DNA is TGCAGTGCCGCCTCGGGGGGGGACCTCTACGAGCAGTACTTC. This chain links TRBV20-1 with TRBJ2-7, with 8 positions matching TRBD2. Germline CDR1 and CDR2: DFQATT and SNEGSKA (reference sequence). With 6 bases clipped from V and 3 bases from J, the junction kept 10 bases outside the gene matches. The CDR3 is made up of 14 amino acids.

The chain joins TRBV14 to TRBJ2-1; 10 positions match TRBD2. The CDR3 has 17 residues. V trimming: 1 base; J trimming: 5 bases; junction bases outside the gene matches: 8. CDR1 is SGHDN and CDR2 is FVKESK in the germline V gene. The CDR3 spells CASSQVPHSGGNNEQFF. The CDR3, as DNA: TGTGCCAGCAGCCAAGTGCCCCATAGCGGGGGGAACAATGAGCAGTTCTTC.

This clonotype has ten or more counts. The rearrangement joins TRBV13 to TRBJ2-1, with TRBD2 matching 14 bases. The trim removed 4 bases at V and 7 bases at J, leaving 9 bases unmatched. Germline V lookup: CDR1 PRHDT, CDR2 FYEKMQ (reference sequence). This CDR3 spans 17 amino acids. Here the CDR3 DNA reads TGTGCCAGCAGCTCCAGACTAGCGGGAGGGCCCTCGAATGAGCAGTTCTTC. Residues: CASSSRLAGGPSNEQFF.

The sample holds many counts of this clonotype. The junction departs from germline at one end; a sequencing error may be responsible. The chain is built from TRBV7-8 and TRBJ2-1, with 10 bases that match TRBD2. This CDR3 contains 18 residues. The V gene's germline CDR1 is SGHVS and CDR2 FQNEAQ. DNA of the CDR3: TGTGCCAGCACCTTAGTTTGGGCGGCTAGCGGGGGTAGTTATGAGCAGTTCTTC. Protein: CASTLVWAASGGSYEQFF.

Many counts were recorded for this clonotype. V usage is TRBV7-2 and J usage is TRBJ2-7, with D unresolved. Trimming left V 3 bases short and J 2 bases short, with 5 bases between. This CDR3 spans 12 amino acids. Germline V gene sequence: CDR1 SGHTA, CDR2 FQGNSA. The CDR3 sequence is CASSFDTYEQYF. The CDR3 DNA sequence: TGTGCCAGCAGCTTTGACACCTACGAGCAGTACTTC.

This clonotype was found many times. This chain connects TRBV19 to TRBJ2-7; D not certain. CDR1 and CDR2 from the germline V gene are LNHDA and SQIVND (reference sequence). CDR3 size: 11 residues. V was shortened by 4 bases and J by 3 bases, with 4 bases between the two germline ends. CDR3: CASSNHYEQYF. CDR3 DNA sequence: TGTGCCAGTAGTAATCACTACGAGCAGTACTTC.